The 27 T cell receptor beta chains in this list originate from one sample, sequenced in a study of technical replicates of blood from a few donors. The assay was immunoSEQ multiplex PCR, and TCRdb's table has in-frame clones only and misses some. This sample has 84,000 or so clones, with roughly 94% found just once. Source material: T cells isolated from PBMCs. Every receptor here comes from a human donor in good health.

The chain uses TRBV6-5 and TRBJ2-7; tentative D call: TRBD1 (6 bases). The CDR3 length is 13 residues. Trimming took 5 bases from V and 1 from J, leaving 9 bases between them. The germline V gene has CDR1 MNHEY and CDR2 SVGAGI. The CDR3 nucleotides are TGTGCCAGCAGTAGGACAGAATCCTACGAGCAGTACTTC. This gives the protein CASSRTESYEQYF.

This clone was observed a handful of times. This sequence joins TRBV6-5 and TRBJ1-1; weak D call: TRBD1 (5 bases). The CDR3 runs 15 residues. V was shortened by 0 bases and J by 1 base, with 9 bases between the two germline ends. The germline gives CDR1 MNHEY, CDR2 SVGAGI. The CDR3 here is CASSYSAGQNTEAFF. The CDR3 bases are TGTGCCAGCAGTTACTCCGCGGGGCAGAACACTGAAGCTTTCTTT.

The chain recombines TRBV7-2 with TRBJ1-1; a possible D gene is TRBD1 (6 bases). This CDR3 is 16 amino acids long. Trimming cost V 1 base and J 0 bases, with 12 bases left between them. CDR1 SGHTA and CDR2 FQGNSA come from the germline V gene. DNA of the CDR3: TGTGCCAGCAGCTTAGAGTACAGGGTGGTGAACACTGAAGCTTTCTTT. This encodes CASSLEYRVVNTEAFF.

The chain has TRBV11-2 and TRBJ2-7; 9 nucleotides line up with TRBD2. Unmatched junction bases numbered 17, after V lost 2 bases and J lost 6 bases. CDR3 length: 18 residues. The V gene's germline CDR1 is SGHAT and CDR2 FQNNGV. Here the CDR3 reads CASSLYPPSGGPASEQYF. The CDR3 region has the DNA TGTGCCAGCAGCTTATACCCCCCCAGCGGGGGGCCCGCTAGCGAGCAGTACTTC.

The chain uses TRBV25-1 and TRBJ1-2, with TRBD1 matching over 7 bases. Germline lookup yields CDR1 MGHDK and CDR2 SYGVNS. The ends lost 2 bases at V and 7 bases at J; junction bases unmatched: 10. The CDR3 is 15 residues long. In nucleotides, the CDR3 is TGTGCCAGCAGTGAAGGGGCAGGGGGAATCGCTGGCTACACCTTC. This sequence encodes CASSEGAGGIAGYTF.

The gene calls are TRBV4-2 and TRBJ2-1; D is perhaps TRBD2 (6 bases). The V end lost 1 base, the J end lost 3 bases, and 16 bases lay between the germline ends. The CDR3 covers 17 residues. Germline loops: CDR1 LGHNA, CDR2 YNFKEQ. Here the CDR3 reads CASSQVGSRGGYNEQFF. Here the CDR3 DNA reads TGTGCCAGCAGCCAAGTCGGTTCCCGGGGAGGCTACAATGAGCAGTTCTTC.

This chain connects TRBV7-9 to TRBJ2-5, with TRBD2 identical over 8 bases. The CDR3 is 17 residues long. With V trimmed by 3 bases and J by 5 bases, 14 bases remained unmatched. Germline V lookup: CDR1 SEHNR, CDR2 FQNEAQ (reference sequence). The CDR3 reads CASSLPLGRGGEETQYF. CDR3 DNA sequence: TGTGCCAGCAGCTTGCCCCTCGGACGGGGGGGGGAGGAGACCCAGTACTTC.

This rearrangement joins TRBV19 to TRBJ1-1, with 7 bases matching TRBD1. Germline V gene data show CDR1 as LNHDA and CDR2 as SQIVND (reference sequence). Unmatched junction bases numbered 11, after V lost 1 base and J lost 3 bases. The CDR3 contains 17 residues. CDR3 amino acids: CASSIGRGFSWDTEAFF. The CDR3 coding sequence is TGTGCCAGTAGTATAGGCAGGGGGTTCTCGTGGGACACTGAAGCTTTCTTT.

The chain couples TRBV10-3 to TRBJ2-1; D gene unclear. V gave up 6 bases and J gave up 2 bases, with 8 bases separating them. The CDR3 has 13 residues. Germline CDR1 reads ENHRY; CDR2 reads SYGVKD. The CDR3 region is CAISTPTYNEQFF. The CDR3 DNA sequence: TGTGCCATCAGCACCCCTACCTACAATGAGCAGTTCTTC.

The J gene is TRBJ2-1, the V gene TRBV19; D unclear. The germline V gene encodes CDR1 LNHDA and CDR2 SQIVND (reference sequence). Trimming removed 4 bases from V and 3 bases from J, with 7 bases in between. CDR3 length equals 13 residues. CDR3 nucleotide sequence: TGTGCCAGTAGTACGTTGCGCTACAATGAGCAGTTCTTC. Amino acids: CASSTLRYNEQFF.

The rearrangement joins TRBV14 to TRBJ2-7; 13 nucleotides align to TRBD2. This CDR3 has 19 residues. The germline V gene has CDR1 SGHDN and CDR2 FVKESK. Trimming cost V 0 bases and J 2 bases; bases outside gene matches: 10. The CDR3 is CASSQDSPLAGGGTYEQYF. Written as DNA, the CDR3 is TGTGCCAGCAGCCAAGATTCCCCACTAGCGGGGGGGGGAACCTACGAGCAGTACTTC.

About this clone: Distinct nucleotide sequences in the sample also encode this CDR3. V is TRBV5-4 and J is TRBJ2-7, with D possibly being TRBD2 (5 bases). The CDR3 covers 13 residues. The V end was cut by 4 bases, the J end by 0 bases, with 8 bases between. CDR1 is SGHNT, CDR2 YYREEE, per germline (reference sequence). The CDR3 reads CASSPGVSYEQYF. DNA for the CDR3: TGTGCCAGCAGCCCCGGGGTCTCCTACGAGCAGTACTTC.

The rearrangement links TRBV5-1 to TRBJ2-1; D is unresolved. V was trimmed by 0 bases and J by 0 bases, leaving 7 bases between them. Germline loops: CDR1 SGHRS, CDR2 YFSETQ. The CDR3 covers 15 residues. The DNA of the CDR3 is TGCGCCAGCAGCTTGGGGTACAGCTCCTACAATGAGCAGTTCTTC. Encoded protein: CASSLGYSSYNEQFF.

The CDR3 loop is CASRRSGRSYNEQFF. In DNA form, the CDR3 reads TGTGCCAGCAGGCGAAGCGGGAGATCCTACAATGAGCAGTTCTTC. V is TRBV6-1 and J is TRBJ2-7; 8 bases are shared with TRBD2. TRBJ2-1 explains the end of the DNA better; the J call may be wrong. This CDR3 is 15 amino acids long. Per the germline V gene, CDR1 is MNHNS and CDR2 is SASEGT.

The CDR3 nucleotides are TGTGCCAGTAGTACCGACAGGGCAAATCAGCCCCAGCATTTT. This gives the protein CASSTDRANQPQHF. This chain connects TRBV19 to TRBJ1-5; TRBD1 matches at 7 bases. The germline gives CDR1 LNHDA, CDR2 SQIVND (reference sequence). This CDR3 has 14 residues. Trimming took 4 bases from V and 4 from J; bases not matched to a gene: 4.

This sequence joins TRBV19 and TRBJ2-5; 8 nucleotides line up with TRBD1. In germline, CDR1 is LNHDA, CDR2 SQIVND (reference sequence). The length of the CDR3 is 13 residues. V dropped 7 bases and J dropped 5; count of bases not matched to a gene: 6. The CDR3 nucleotides are TGTGCCAGTACCCCACGGACAGGGGAGACCCAGTACTTC. This codes for CASTPRTGETQYF.

The V call is TRBV6-1, the J call TRBJ2-7; the D is unclear. CDR3 size: 14 residues. CDR1 and CDR2 from the germline V gene are MNHNS and SASEGT. The V and J ends lost 3 bases and 5 bases respectively, with 14 bases between them. The CDR3 coding sequence is TGTGCCAGCAGTGAGATCGCAGGTATCCACGAGCAGTACTTC. Its protein product is CASSEIAGIHEQYF.

The chain uses TRBV7-2 and TRBJ2-1; TRBD2 agrees at 11 bases. The J segment lost 4 bases and the V segment lost 2 bases, leaving 7 bases of the junction unmatched. Per germline, CDR1 SGHTA and CDR2 FQGNSA. The CDR3 is 17 amino acids. The CDR3 loop reads CASSLSLTSGVYNEQFF. Written as DNA, the CDR3 is TGTGCCAGCAGCTTAAGCTTGACTAGCGGGGTTTACAATGAGCAGTTCTTC.

V is TRBV7-9 and J is TRBJ2-1, with 8 bases fitting TRBD1. The V gene's germline CDR1 is SEHNR and CDR2 FQNEAQ (reference sequence). The CDR3 spans 16 residues. J was trimmed by 6 bases and V by 5 bases; bases with no gene match: 12. CDR3 DNA: TGTGCCAGCAGCCTCAACCGGGACAGGAGTGTCAATGAGCAGTTCTTC. The encoded protein is CASSLNRDRSVNEQFF.

The rearrangement links TRBV5-1 to TRBJ1-5; D unresolved. Trimming pared 1 base from V and 7 bases from J, leaving 9 bases between. The CDR3 has 13 residues. Per germline, CDR1 SGHRS and CDR2 YFSETQ. The CDR3 bases are TGCGCCAGCAGCTTGAGAGCGGGACAGCCCCAGCATTTT. The encoded protein is CASSLRAGQPQHF.

The CDR3 loop is CAISESRGFSTYEQYF. CDR3 sequence (DNA): TGTGCCATCAGTGAGAGTAGGGGTTTTTCTACCTACGAGCAGTACTTC. The J gene is TRBJ2-7, the V gene TRBV10-3; tentatively, D is TRBD1 (5 bases). This CDR3 contains 16 residues. Germline CDR1 ENHRY, CDR2 SYGVKD. V lost 2 bases and J lost 2, with 16 bases in between.

V gene TRBV19 combines with J gene TRBJ1-1; 7 bases match TRBD1. Trimming cost V 6 bases and J 1 base; bases outside gene matches: 8. Germline V gene lookup returns CDR1 LNHDA and CDR2 SQIVND (reference sequence). This CDR3 contains 15 residues. The CDR3 region has the DNA TGTGCCAGTAGCCGAGGGACAGCCGAGAACACTGAAGCTTTCTTT. Translating gives CASSRGTAENTEAFF.

This clone was counted only a few times. The chain carries TRBV5-1 and TRBJ2-1; 9 bases align to TRBD1. With 4 bases clipped from V and 2 bases from J, the junction kept 4 bases outside the gene matches. This CDR3 region has 15 residues. Germline V CDR1 and CDR2: SGHRS, YFSETQ. CDR3 DNA sequence: TGCGCCAGCAGCGACGGACAGGGGCCCTACAATGAGCAGTTCTTC. This codes for CASSDGQGPYNEQFF.

This clone showed up just once. The junction departs from the called germline gene at one end, perhaps through a read error. The J gene is TRBJ1-2, the V gene TRBV11-2; maybe TRBD1 (6 bases). Germline CDR1 and CDR2: SGHAT and FQNNGV. The CDR3 length is 14 residues. For the CDR3, the DNA is TGTGCCAGCAGTTTAGGACCAGGGGCCTATGGCTACACCTTC. It yields the protein CASSLGPGAYGYTF.

This clone was recorded only once. The chain has TRBV5-1 and TRBJ1-2; TRBD1 matches at 10 bases. V lost 5 bases and J lost 8; bases outside the gene matches: 9. The CDR3 extends over 14 amino acids. Germline V gene sequence: CDR1 SGHRS, CDR2 YFSETQ. The CDR3 is CASSPDRGMGGYTF. CDR3 bases: TGCGCCAGCAGTCCGGACAGGGGGATGGGAGGCTACACCTTC.

The rearrangement links TRBV5-1 to TRBJ2-5; TRBD1 matches at 7 bases. V was clipped by 6 bases and J by 2 bases; unmatched bases: 16. The CDR3 contains 17 residues. Germline lookup yields CDR1 SGHRS and CDR2 YFSETQ. CDR3 residues: CASILGSGTAKQETQYF. The CDR3 bases are TGCGCCAGCATCCTAGGATCCGGGACAGCGAAACAAGAGACCCAGTACTTC.

This chain connects TRBV11-2 to TRBJ2-7; tentative D call: TRBD2 (6 bases). The CDR3 totals 14 residues. V lost 1 base to trimming and J lost 2 bases, with 9 bases between them. Germline loops: CDR1 SGHAT, CDR2 FQNNGV. For the CDR3, the DNA is TGTGCCAGCAGCTTAGTGACTAGTCCCTACGAGCAGTACTTC. Protein: CASSLVTSPYEQYF.